This T cell receptor beta chain appears in the sequencing data of a study of cytomegalovirus exposure and HLA in healthy donors (dated 2017 in TCRdb). As for the study more broadly: An earlier analysis of roughly 500 of the donors reported 250 to 300 Gb of sequence data and approximately 110 million unique TCR beta sequences from 190 million or so T cells. An early release covering about 600 HLA-typed donors comprised about 300 gigabases of sequencing data and about 90 million unique TCR sequences. Of the roughly 400 genotyped donors, around 81% fell in the genetic ancestry cluster associated with self-reported Caucasian donors. The study was designed to test whether signatures of past pathogen exposure could be identified by cataloging public T cell receptors. The T cell repertoires of some 670 subjects were profiled by immunosequencing and related to cytomegalovirus serostatus. Besides the first cohort of 666 subjects, a separate validation cohort made up of roughly 120 different subjects was used. To predict cytomegalovirus infection status, the study combined high-throughput TCR immunosequencing, statistical association of individual TCRs with disease status, and machine learning. In a later analysis, previously published TCR beta repertoires from 550 to 750 donors were re-analyzed and high-resolution HLA genotyping was added so that TCR occurrence patterns could be studied. Rather than drawing on any new phenotypic data, the later analysis identified candidate immune exposures from TCR beta sequences and the way those sequences occurred across donors. An earlier analysis of 587 of the donors used high-throughput TCR beta sequencing to judge whether each TCR beta V gene segment behaved as functional or pseudogenic. Donor age, sex, ethnicity and CMV serostatus were compiled together with the repertoire data. A later genetic analysis used genome-wide SNP genotypes for about three fifths of the 666 donors, treating that subset as a discovery cohort. All discovery cohort repertoires had been generated on a single sequencing platform. Class I and class II HLA loci were covered by the typing at four-digit resolution. The number of typed donors differed by locus: about 629-630 for A, B, C, DRB1 and DQB1; roughly 510 for DQA1; approximately 600 for DPA1; and 400 to 480 for DPB1. About five DR-DQ haplotypes were treated as single units for association and clustering because of strong linkage in the cohort. On average, 235,054 unique TCR beta nucleotide sequences were sequenced per donor among some 430 genotyped donors of the cohort, with around 19% of those sequences being non-productive. What the work shows at the level of the full study, not this receptor alone: Compared with equally common non-associated chains, HLA-associated TCR beta chains in a later analysis were more clonally expanded and had lower generation probabilities. In a later analysis, TCR association rates were found to vary across HLA loci, with the most associated TCRs seen for DRB1 alleles and the fewest for HLA-C alleles. In both the original and validation cohorts, the classifier was reported to diagnose cytomegalovirus status with high specificity and sensitivity. CMV serostatus was the only immune exposure information available for the cohort. Because some donors lacked HLA typing at each locus, the association tests relied only on the typed subset. Around 16 rarely observed V segments, including chromosome 9 orphons, were excluded from the earlier analysis of a few hundred of the donors because counts were too low. A further reported finding was that TCR beta sequences accurately predicted the HLA-A and HLA-B alleles for most subjects in the first cohort. While some public TCRs were present in many individuals, most TCR sequences turned up only very rarely across donors. A later genetic analysis reported fewer N-insertions in productive TCRs among donors in an Asian-associated ancestry cluster than the approximately 670-donor mean. In an earlier analysis of about 550 of the donors, most TCR beta V segments were observed in productive rearrangements about 87% or about 30% of the time, broadly matching IMGT annotations. Correlated functional status among segregating V segments might reflect linkage disequilibrium, but an unknown experimental factor could not be ruled out. According to a later analysis, parvovirus B19, influenza, CMV and Epstein-Barr virus appeared linked to several top co-occurrence clusters. According to the authors, the approach could potentially be generalized to other disease states and immunological phenotypes. Sequencing depth was assumed to be roughly uniform across donors in the presence/absence analyses, though that assumption may not hold. In vitro tests confirmed that a few of the cytomegalovirus-associated TCR beta chains recognize cytomegalovirus antigens. When HLA alleles, especially DR and DQ, strongly co-occurred, TCR associations were difficult to assign to individual alleles. A later genetic analysis associated a missense DCLRE1C variant with V-gene and J-gene trimming of TCR beta chains, and an independent cohort replicated the association. The sequencing pipeline was judged likely to have produced a cluster of highly shared sequence variants as a technical artifact. A total of 150 to 200 TCR beta chains were listed by the study as associated with cytomegalovirus. Only TCR beta chains were sequenced in this cohort, and the absence of alpha or paired-chain data limited detectable features. The 87-base-pair reads could not distinguish some IMGT-functional V segments, including TRBV6-2 and TRBV6-3, so those segments were excluded. In a later analysis, about 17,000 TCR beta sequences were associated with specific HLA alleles at a false discovery rate of 0.05. In a later analysis, most CMV-associated TCR beta chains were found to appear HLA-restricted, with HLA associations seemingly driven largely by CMV exposure.

A word on this clone: Its binding antigen is unknown. Base qualities are missing; no much larger clone stands one base away.

V has 6 bases trimmed and J has 4 bases trimmed; junction bases matching no gene number 8. Reading from cysteine to phenylalanine, the CDR3 counts 14 amino acids. CDR3 DNA is the only sequence kept; it has 42 bases, read in frame from the first base. Based on the germline V gene (reference sequence), the CDR1 and CDR2 sequences are MNHEY and SMNVEV. The library came from the immunoSEQ multiplex PCR assay. A mixture of 60 forward primers for TCR Vbeta segments and 13 reverse primers for TCR Jbeta segments was used in the multiplex PCR. The CDR3 region of rearranged TCR beta genes was amplified from genomic DNA with a multiplex PCR assay. Amplified TCR beta libraries were sequenced as 87-base-pair reads on the Illumina HiSeq System. Per the source publication's procedure: A later analysis tallied 75 million to 95 million unique TCR beta chains across the 666 repertoires, and about 10 million of those chains were shared by two or more donors. Raw reads were error-corrected and collapsed into unique sequences by a nearest-neighbor algorithm in which closely related sequences were merged to remove PCR and sequencing errors. CDR3 sequences were aligned to IMGT reference sequences to assign V, D and J gene segments. Each retained sequence needed at least a six-nucleotide match to both a V gene segment and a J gene segment. Rearrangements were classified as productive when the CDR3 lacked stop codons and remained in frame with V and J, and all other rearrangements were classified as non-productive. Following IMGT convention, CDR3 was defined as the stretch from the second conserved V-encoded cysteine up to the conserved J-encoded phenylalanine. The earlier analysis of 500 to 600 of the donors excluded sequences that lacked an unambiguous match to a single V gene segment. An earlier analysis of about 590 of the donors classified V segments as functional when productive rearrangements were above 56.7% and as segregating when the standard deviation between donors was above 5%. A statistical classification framework was developed to diagnose cytomegalovirus status using the catalog of TCR beta chain sequences. In a later analysis, TCR nucleotide sequences were compared against IMGT/GENE-DB human TR gene sequences so that V and J genes could be assigned. The TCRdist pipeline was used in a later analysis to assign CDR3 sequences and most-parsimonious VDJ recombination scenarios. In a later analysis, each TCR beta chain was defined by its CDR3 amino acid sequence together with its V-gene family, and reads without a unique V-gene family were excluded. To address suspected cross-contamination and a sequencing artifact, a later analysis removed several hundred highly shared, low-generation-probability nucleotide sequences. A later analysis calculated a clonal expansion index for each public chain from normalized within-repertoire ranks of inferred template counts. A later analysis computed generation probabilities with a VDJ recombination model fitted to out-of-frame rearrangements, and checked the results against IGoR. In a later analysis, hypergeometric tests were used to score TCR-TCR, TCR-HLA and TCR-CMV co-occurrence, with a repertoire-size bias correction applied to TCR pairs. To estimate false discovery rates, a later analysis permuted the HLA or CMV assignments 20 times. In a later analysis, co-occurring TCRs were grouped using DBSCAN, with TCRdist sequence similarity added in when clustering inside HLA-allele-positive subsets. Co-occurrence clustering excluded repertoires with fewer than 30,000 or more than 120,000 public chains, plus five with anomalous nucleotide sharing. In TCRdb, the immuneACCESS table is reduced to in-frame sequences with V and J assigned. These tables do not hold every clone; where another copy was compared, an unresolved V gene accounts for under half, and the others remain unexplained. The V and J calls and clone size come from that table; D and trimming were worked out from the DNA. This sample gives over 95,000 clones in total; about 78% of them show up just once. Together, the top ten hold more than 10% of the sample.

In total, just over 650 healthy bone marrow donors made up the cohort. Cohort members were all nominally healthy when sampled, although unrecorded immune exposures were likely present. The donor was CMV seropositive and belonged to the group of more than 250 seropositive cohort members. A peripheral blood sample was collected from each donor, and TCR beta sequencing was performed on peripheral blood mononuclear cells. The Qiagen DNeasy Blood Extraction Kit was used to extract genomic DNA from the blood cell samples. The chain is encoded by TRBV27 joined to TRBJ1-2, with 7 central nucleotides matching TRBD1. The receptor's source is a woman aged 40 to 50 in good health and CMV-seropositive. Sequenced sample: PBMCs. The nucleotide sequence reads as follows: TGTGCCAGCAGCCCTGGGGGACAGTCCTATGGCTACACCTTC. Protein translation: CASSPGGQSYGYTF.